This TCR beta chain was retrieved from a study of blood T cell repertoires in COVID-19. At the level of the study: Some COVID-19 samples were acute and others convalescent; all came from the United States, Italy and Spain. T cells, B-cell-depleted T cells, or PBMCs provided the cDNA or gDNA that served as material.

Measured with immunoSEQ multiplex PCR; TCRdb has only the in-frame clones, and not every one. This table holds 100,000 to 150,000 clones, 92% found once. Sequences were obtained from peripheral blood. The origin of this receptor is a man in his fifties or sixties with COVID-19, enrolled during active disease.

CDR3: CASSPTYEQYF. DNA for the CDR3: TGTGCCAGCAGCCCTACCTACGAGCAGTACTTC. This sequence joins TRBV5-8 and TRBJ2-7; D gene uncertain. CDR3 length: 11 residues. Trimming took off 4 bases at V and 2 bases at J, with 4 bases between the two ends. Germline CDR1 and CDR2: SGHTS and YDEGEE. The variable domain in full, with the rest retrieved from reference TRBV5-8 and TRBJ2-7, is EAGVTQSPTHLIKTRGQQATLRCSPISGHTSVYWYQQALGLGLQFLLWYDEGEERNRGNFPPRFSGRQFPNYSSELNVNALELEDSALYLCASSPTYEQYFGPGTRLTVT.